These 10 T cell receptor beta chains came from one sample sequenced in a study of Graves' ophthalmopathy and Graves' hyperthyroidism. Amplification targeted the TCR beta CDR3 regions, with RNA transcripts as the source material. RT-PCR with HTBI primers came first, then second-round multiplex PCR. TCRdb fed the multiplex PCR reads into MiXCR, producing one record per CDR3 protein. The profile shows about 740,000 distinct CDR3 sequences, around 40% of them singletons. The sequenced material came from peripheral blood. Source of these receptors: an adult man with Graves' ophthalmopathy.

This chain uses TRBV15 with TRBJ1-1; weak D call: TRBD1 (5 bases). Trimming shortened V by 8 bases and J by 5 bases, and 6 bases separated the two germline ends. CDR3 length: 10 residues. CDR1 is LNHNV, CDR2 YYDKDF, per germline (reference sequence). Written as DNA, the CDR3 is TGTGCCACCTCAGGGACTGAAGCTTTCTTT. This codes for CATSGTEAFF.

The sample holds a few counts of this clonotype. This chain connects TRBV4-1 to TRBJ1-6, with D perhaps matching TRBD1 (6 bases). CDR3 length: 16 amino acids. Trimming shortened V by 2 bases and J by 8 bases, and 16 bases separated the two germline ends. Germline V gene lookup returns CDR1 MGHRA and CDR2 YSYEKL. The CDR3: CASSQPGTYGDSPLHF. As DNA, the CDR3 is TGCGCCAGCAGCCAACCGGGGACATATGGGGATTCACCCCTCCACTTT.

In DNA, the CDR3 is TGCAGTGCCAGTGATGGAGCGGGGGTCACAGATACGCAGTATTTT. This translates into CSASDGAGVTDTQYF. V is TRBV20-1 and J is TRBJ2-3; 8 nucleotides agree with TRBD2. The V gene end was trimmed by 6 bases and the J gene end by 2 bases; junction bases not matched to a gene: 10. The CDR3 is made up of 15 amino acids. In germline, CDR1 is DFQATT, CDR2 SNEGSKA (reference sequence).

V is TRBV9 and J is TRBJ1-5, with 9 positions matching TRBD1. Germline trimming cut 5 bases from V and 5 bases from J; bases unmatched to any gene: 5. This CDR3 has 14 residues. Germline V gene lookup returns CDR1 SGDLS and CDR2 YYNGEE. CDR3 in DNA: TGTGCCAGCAGTCCGTGGACAGGGGATCAGCCCCAGCATTTT. Encoded protein: CASSPWTGDQPQHF.

This clonotype was found many times. V and J are TRBV7-7 and TRBJ2-5; tentatively, D is TRBD2 (5 bases). Looked up from germline, CDR1 is SSHAT and CDR2 is FNYEAQ (reference sequence). V was cut by 4 bases and J by 7 bases, with 16 bases left in between. The CDR3 consists of 14 residues. CDR3 residues: CASSSLDGVGTQYF. The CDR3 DNA follows: TGTGCCAGCAGCTCCCTGGACGGGGTGGGGACCCAGTACTTC.

The rearrangement joins TRBV3-2 to TRBJ1-1; the D call of TRBD1 is as the table states it, not checked on the DNA. TRBV3-2 is a pseudogene. The CDR3 length is 14 residues. CDR3 nucleotides: TGTGCCAGCGGGACCGACGACATGAGGACTGAAGCTTTCTTT. Translating gives CASGTDDMRTEAFF.

The chain couples TRBV20-1 to TRBJ1-6; the D gene is possibly TRBD1 (5 bases). The germline V and J ends were trimmed by 6 bases and 6 bases, with 12 bases remaining between them. This CDR3 spans 13 amino acids. Germline values: CDR1 DFQATT, CDR2 SNEGSKA (reference sequence). CDR3 region: CSARQSFNSPLHF. In DNA form, the CDR3 reads TGCAGTGCACGACAGAGCTTTAATTCACCCCTCCACTTT.

The CDR3 DNA reads as TGTGCCAGCAGCCAACATAAGGAGAACACTGAAGCTTTCTTT. Encoded protein: CASSQHKENTEAFF. The V gene is TRBV7-9, the J gene TRBJ1-1; D not resolved. The CDR3 is 14 amino acids. Between the trimmed V and J ends, which lost 5 bases and 1 base, there was a span of 11 bases. CDR1 and CDR2 from the germline V gene are SEHNR and FQNEAQ (reference sequence).

The V and J genes are TRBV29-1 and TRBJ2-1; D possibly corresponds to TRBD1 (6 bases). Trimming left V 5 bases short and J 6 bases short, with 11 bases between. CDR1 and CDR2 (germline): SQVTM, ANQGSEA. The CDR3 runs 12 residues. CDR3 sequence: CSVTTGGNEQFF. The CDR3 coding sequence is TGCAGCGTTACGACAGGAGGCAATGAGCAGTTCTTC.

CDR3 protein: CASSLIAGQGKEQYF. CDR3 coding DNA: TGTGCCAGCAGCTTAATAGCCGGACAGGGGAAGGAGCAGTACTTC. The chain links TRBV7-9 to TRBJ2-7, with 9 bases lining up with TRBD1. The CDR3 consists of 15 residues. CDR1 and CDR2 from the germline V gene are SEHNR and FQNEAQ (reference sequence). V shed 2 bases and J 7 bases; nucleotides not matched to a gene: 9.